The 20 T cell receptor beta chains given below trace back to one sample, sequenced in a study of control samples from healthy donors and cancer patients. The assay was immunoSEQ multiplex PCR, and TCRdb's table has in-frame clones only and misses some. This sample has some 79,000 clones, with around 91% found just once. The sequenced material came from blood. Source of these receptors: a middle-aged man in good health.

CDR3: CASSFQGVNEQYF. The CDR3 DNA is TGTGCCAGTAGTTTCCAGGGGGTTAACGAGCAGTACTTC. The rearrangement links TRBV19 to TRBJ2-7; 7 positions agree with TRBD1. Germline lookup yields CDR1 LNHDA and CDR2 SQIVND (reference sequence). The ends lost 5 bases at V and 5 bases at J; junction bases unmatched: 6. The CDR3 has 13 amino acids.

The chain recombines TRBV9 with TRBJ2-1; D remains ambiguous. CDR1 and CDR2 from the germline V gene are SGDLS and YYNGEE. The CDR3 spans 14 residues. V lost 4 bases and J lost 0, with 8 bases in between. CDR3: CASSLKSSYNEQFF. The CDR3 DNA sequence: TGTGCCAGCAGCTTAAAGAGCTCCTACAATGAGCAGTTCTTC.

This clone was recorded only once. J is TRBJ2-3 and V is TRBV3-1 (or the pseudogene TRBV3-2); 8 bases map to TRBD2. V dropped 3 bases and J dropped 6; count of bases not matched to a gene: 11. The CDR3 is 16 residues long. The germline CDR1 and CDR2 sequences are LGHDT and YNNKEL (reference sequence). The CDR3 protein is CASSHVRSGGGDTQYF. Here the CDR3 DNA reads TGTGCCAGCAGCCATGTAAGAAGCGGGGGTGGGGATACGCAGTATTTT.

The chain recombines TRBV18 with TRBJ2-5; perhaps D is TRBD1 or TRBD2 (7 bases each). This CDR3 is built from 14 residues. V was trimmed by 8 bases and J by 1 base, leaving 14 bases between them. Germline-derived CDR1 and CDR2 are KGHSH and LQKENI. CDR3 nucleotides: TGTGCCAGCAACGCCAGGGGGGGCCAAGAGACCCAGTACTTC. Amino acid sequence: CASNARGGQETQYF. The full variable domain, in which reference TRBV18 and TRBJ2-5 provide the parts outside the CDR3, is NAGVMQNPRHLVRRRGQEARLRCSPMKGHSHVYWYRQLPEEGLKFMVYLQKENIIDESGMPKERFSAEFPKEGPSILRIQQVVRGDSAAYFCASNARGGQETQYFGPGTRLLVL.

For the CDR3, the DNA is TGTGCCAGCAGGCGGGAACAGGGCCTCCGAGAGACCCAGTACTTC. Its translation: CASRREQGLRETQYF. The V call is TRBV6-5, the J call TRBJ2-5, with D perhaps TRBD1 or TRBD2 (6 bases each). V was cut by 6 bases and J by 4 bases, with 18 bases left in between. The germline CDR1 and CDR2 sequences are MNHEY and SVGAGI. This CDR3 comprises 15 residues.

This clone was seen only once. The V call is TRBV9, the J call TRBJ2-5; 9 bases are a match to TRBD2. The CDR3 consists of 17 residues. CDR1 and CDR2 from the germline V gene are SGDLS and YYNGEE. The J segment lost 5 bases and the V segment lost 4 bases, leaving 15 bases of the junction unmatched. CDR3 sequence reads: CASSPVPGLAVTETQYF. The CDR3 DNA reads TGTGCCAGCAGCCCAGTTCCGGGACTAGCTGTGACCGAGACCCAGTACTTC.

The CDR3 DNA follows: TGTGCCAGCAGCTCGGTCGGAACAGACCAAGAGACCCAGTACTTC. Its translation: CASSSVGTDQETQYF. This chain connects TRBV7-9 to TRBJ2-5; D uncertain. The ends were cut back, 4 bases at V and 0 bases at J, with 12 bases in the middle. The germline gives CDR1 SEHNR, CDR2 FQNEAQ (reference sequence). The CDR3 runs 15 residues.

J is TRBJ1-5 and V is TRBV10-2, with D hard to call. There are 15 residues in the CDR3. Germline lookup yields CDR1 WSHSY and CDR2 SAAADI. The V gene lost 4 bases and the J gene lost 2 bases, with 12 bases spanning the gap. CDR3 bases: TGCGCCAGCAGTGGAACCAGTAAAGGCAATCAGCCCCAGCATTTT. Protein: CASSGTSKGNQPQHF.

The chain uses TRBV2 and TRBJ1-2; 7 bases match TRBD1. Germline assignment: CDR1 SNHLY and CDR2 FYNNEI. V shed 4 bases, J shed 13 bases, and the junction held 6 bases outside the gene matches. The CDR3 is made up of 11 amino acids. CDR3 in amino acids: CASSVEGASTF. The CDR3 region has the DNA TGTGCCAGCAGTGTAGAGGGGGCCTCCACCTTC.

The chain employs TRBV12-3 or TRBV12-4 and TRBJ1-2; D not certain. V shed 6 bases and J shed 6 bases, with 14 bases lying between them. The CDR3 extends over 13 amino acids. CDR3: CASSPGRADGYTF. As DNA, the CDR3 is TGTGCCAGCAGCCCGGGTCGCGCGGATGGCTACACCTTC.

DNA for the CDR3: TGTGCCAGCAGCCTCGGACATGGGGTCGGGGAGACCCAGTACTTC. Its protein is CASSLGHGVGETQYF. This sequence joins TRBV9 and TRBJ2-5; D is perhaps TRBD1 (5 bases). Trimming pared 4 bases from V and 5 bases from J, leaving 18 bases between. Germline V gene sequence: CDR1 SGDLS, CDR2 YYNGEE. The CDR3 consists of 15 residues.

This chain uses TRBV7-2 with TRBJ2-2, with TRBD2 as a possible D gene (6 bases). This CDR3 spans 15 amino acids. Germline-derived CDR1 and CDR2 are SGHTA and FQGNSA. V lost 4 bases, J lost 3 bases, and 12 bases lay in between. Here the CDR3 reads CASSWGGGDTGELFF. The CDR3 nucleotides are TGTGCCAGCAGCTGGGGCGGAGGGGACACCGGGGAGCTGTTTTTT.

The chain employs TRBV4-3 and TRBJ2-5; D gene unclear. Germline-derived CDR1 and CDR2 are LGHNA and YSLEER. The CDR3 covers 16 residues. The V end was cut by 0 bases, the J end by 5 bases, with 16 bases between. The CDR3 DNA sequence: TGCGCCAGCAGCCAAGATTGGCTAGAAGGTCGGGAGACCCAGTACTTC. This codes for CASSQDWLEGRETQYF.

The rearrangement uses TRBV19 and TRBJ1-3, with a possible D match to TRBD1 (5 bases). In germline, CDR1 is LNHDA, CDR2 SQIVND (reference sequence). With 4 bases removed from V and 0 bases from J, the gap between germline ends came to 19 bases. CDR3 length equals 18 residues. CDR3 sequence (DNA): TGTGCCAGTAGTACCTCGGGCAGGGAGCATTTCTCTGGAAACACCATATATTTT. Protein product: CASSTSGREHFSGNTIYF.

This rearrangement joins TRBV10-3 to TRBJ2-7; no definite D call. The CDR3 length is 14 residues. CDR1 and CDR2 (germline): ENHRY, SYGVKD. Trimming pared 2 bases from V and 2 bases from J, leaving 10 bases between. CDR3 nucleotides: TGTGCCATCAGTGAGAAAGGGCCCACCTACGAGCAGTACTTC. Its protein is CAISEKGPTYEQYF.

This chain connects TRBV3-1 (or the pseudogene TRBV3-2) to TRBJ1-4, with D maybe TRBD1 (6 bases). V was clipped by 1 base and J by 16 bases, with 16 bases between them. The CDR3 has 13 amino acids. CDR1 and CDR2 (germline): LGHDT, YNNKEL (reference sequence). As DNA, the CDR3 is TGTGCCAGCAGCCAAGGCCCAGTAGACAGGCCGTTTTTT. It specifies CASSQGPVDRPFF.

V and J are TRBV18 and TRBJ1-6; weak D call: TRBD1 (5 bases). Germline V gene sequence: CDR1 KGHSH, CDR2 LQKENI. The CDR3 runs 13 residues. Trimming stripped 6 bases from V and 6 bases from J, with 9 bases between. CDR3 protein: CASSSGTNSPLHF. CDR3 sequence (DNA): TGTGCCAGCTCGTCAGGGACTAATTCACCCCTCCACTTT.

V and J are TRBV11-2 and TRBJ1-1; tentative D call: TRBD1 (5 bases). Looked up from germline, CDR1 is SGHAT and CDR2 is FQNNGV. V shed 4 bases and J shed 3 bases, with 6 bases lying between them. The CDR3 totals 12 residues. The CDR3 sequence is CASSWGDTEAFF. CDR3 nucleotide sequence: TGTGCCAGCAGCTGGGGGGACACTGAAGCTTTCTTT.

The chain is built from TRBV6-5 and TRBJ2-7, with 8 bases aligning to TRBD1. Germline trimming cut 2 bases from V and 3 bases from J; bases unmatched to any gene: 3. The CDR3 extends over 14 amino acids. Germline V gene data show CDR1 as MNHEY and CDR2 as SVGAGI. The CDR3 sequence is CASSYTTGGYEQYF. The CDR3 region has the DNA TGTGCCAGCAGTTACACTACAGGGGGCTACGAGCAGTACTTC.

This chain uses TRBV7-9 with TRBJ1-1; tentatively, D is TRBD1 (5 bases). Germline values: CDR1 SEHNR, CDR2 FQNEAQ (reference sequence). Trimming stripped 5 bases from V and 3 bases from J, with 16 bases between. The CDR3 loop spans 15 amino acids. CDR3 sequence: CASSTGGGGDTEAFF. CDR3 nucleotides: TGTGCCAGCAGCACCGGGGGTGGGGGAGACACTGAAGCTTTCTTT.